This entry lists 29 T cell receptor beta chains sequenced from one sample in a study of T cell responses to AZD1222 COVID-19 vaccine. Assay used: immunoSEQ multiplex PCR; TCRdb lists only in-frame clones, some missing. The sample includes tens of thousands of clones, roughly nine tenths of them seen just once. This specimen consisted of peripheral blood, obtained 28 days after the second AZD1222 dose. The receptor set was obtained from an adult who received the AZD1222 COVID-19 vaccine.

The rearrangement joins TRBV6-1 to TRBJ2-7; no reliable D call. CDR1 and CDR2 (germline): MNHNS, SASEGT. The CDR3 covers 13 residues. Written as DNA, the CDR3 is TGTGCCAGCAGTGAAGGCCCCCATAAGGTCCCACTCGTC. Amino acid sequence: CASSEGPHKVPLV.

The genes are TRBV2 and TRBJ2-5, with 9 bases identical to TRBD1. The germline V gene encodes CDR1 SNHLY and CDR2 FYNNEI. CDR3 length equals 13 residues. Trimming cost V 6 bases and J 7 bases; bases outside gene matches: 6. The CDR3 bases are TGTGCCAGCAGGGACAGGGGATTGGGGACCCAGTACTTC. It yields the protein CASRDRGLGTQYF.

The V call is TRBV20-1, the J call TRBJ1-2; D is unclear. CDR1 and CDR2 from the germline V gene are DFQATT and SNEGSKA (reference sequence). V was pared by 8 bases and J by 0 bases, with 7 bases between. The CDR3 runs 11 residues. CDR3 in amino acids: CSPSANYGYTF. CDR3 in DNA: TGCAGTCCCAGCGCTAACTATGGCTACACCTTC.

The V call is TRBV13, the J call TRBJ2-7, with D possibly matching TRBD1 (7 bases). The V gene lost 1 base and the J gene lost 3 bases, with 19 bases spanning the gap. In germline, CDR1 is PRHDT, CDR2 FYEKMQ (reference sequence). This CDR3 is built from 17 residues. CDR3 residues: CASSLEAGGPTDYEQYF. The CDR3 coding sequence is TGTGCCAGCAGCTTAGAAGCAGGGGGGCCGACGGACTACGAGCAGTACTTC. Combining the CDR3 with reference TRBV13 and TRBJ2-7 gives the whole variable domain AAGVIQSPRHLIKEKRETATLKCYPIPRHDTVYWYQQGPGQDPQFLISFYEKMQSDKGSIPDRFSAQQFSDYHSELNMSSLELGDSALYFCASSLEAGGPTDYEQYFGPGTRLTVT.

J is TRBJ2-5 and V is TRBV5-1; 7 bases agree with TRBD1. Germline values: CDR1 SGHRS, CDR2 YFSETQ. The CDR3 contains 12 residues. The junction had 4 bases not matched to a gene; V was cut back by 4 bases and J by 7 bases. CDR3 coding DNA: TGCGCCAGCAGCGTGGACAGGAGGACCCAGTACTTC. It specifies CASSVDRRTQYF.

This chain connects TRBV6-5 to TRBJ1-1; D is undetermined. V lost 7 bases to trimming and J lost 5 bases, with 11 bases between them. The germline V gene has CDR1 MNHEY and CDR2 SVGAGI. This CDR3 is 12 amino acids long. As DNA, the CDR3 is TGTGCCAGCACCCTCCAAAGGACTGAAGCTTTCTTT. It translates to CASTLQRTEAFF.

This sequence joins TRBV12-3 or TRBV12-4 and TRBJ1-1; D remains unclear. The CDR3 extends over 13 amino acids. Between the trimmed V and J ends, which lost 7 bases and 3 bases, there was a span of 12 bases. The CDR3 coding sequence is TGTGCCAGCACCAAACGGAAAGACACTGAAGCTTTCTTT. Protein sequence: CASTKRKDTEAFF.

The CDR3 is CASSPPGQGAYEQYF. CDR3 DNA sequence: TGTGCCAGCTCACCTCCGGGACAGGGCGCCTACGAGCAGTACTTC. The genes are TRBV18 and TRBJ2-7; 9 bases are shared with TRBD1. The CDR3 totals 15 residues. V trimming: 3 bases; J trimming: 2 bases; junction bases outside the gene matches: 5. Germline V gene data show CDR1 as KGHSH and CDR2 as LQKENI.

The chain combines TRBV7-2 with TRBJ2-7, with D maybe TRBD1 (6 bases). Between the trimmed V and J ends, which lost 5 bases and 6 bases, there was a span of 14 bases. Germline CDR1 is SGHTA and CDR2 is FQGNSA. This CDR3 has 13 amino acids. The chain's CDR3 is CASSLGQIFEQYF. The CDR3 DNA is TGTGCCAGCAGCCTCGGACAGATATTCGAGCAGTACTTC.

This chain joins TRBV30 and TRBJ1-1; D is possibly TRBD1 (5 bases). Deletions cut 2 bases from V and 4 bases from J, with 11 bases between. The CDR3 contains 13 residues. The V gene's germline CDR1 is GTSNPN and CDR2 SVGIG (reference sequence). Here the CDR3 reads CAWSFRTLTEAFF. The CDR3, as DNA: TGTGCCTGGAGTTTCCGGACACTCACTGAAGCTTTCTTT.

This chain joins TRBV5-6 and TRBJ1-2, with TRBD1 as a possible D gene (5 bases). Between the trimmed V and J ends, which lost 5 bases and 2 bases, there was a span of 13 bases. In germline, CDR1 is SGHDT, CDR2 YYEEEE. This CDR3 has 14 residues. The CDR3 bases are TGTGCCAGCAGGTTGAGAGGGGAGAACTATGGCTACACCTTC. Protein: CASRLRGENYGYTF.

The chain carries TRBV7-9 and TRBJ1-1, with D unclear. CDR3 length: 13 residues. The germline V and J ends were trimmed by 3 bases and 7 bases, with 12 bases remaining between them. Germline loops: CDR1 SEHNR, CDR2 FQNEAQ (reference sequence). The CDR3 region is CASSFARASEAFF. CDR3 DNA: TGTGCCAGCAGCTTCGCAAGGGCCAGTGAAGCTTTCTTT.

This rearrangement joins TRBV4-1 to TRBJ2-1, with 15 nucleotides matching TRBD2. The CDR3 runs to 16 residues. CDR1 is MGHRA, CDR2 YSYEKL, per germline. J lost 8 bases, V lost 4 bases, and 6 bases had no gene match. CDR3 nucleotide sequence: TGCGCCAGCAGCCCTCGGACTAGCGGGGGGGCCCATGAGCAGTTCTTC. Translated: CASSPRTSGGAHEQFF.

The CDR3 region has the DNA TGTGCCAGCAGTGACAGGATTAATGAAAAACTGTTTTTT. Encoded protein: CASSDRINEKLFF. This rearrangement joins TRBV6-1 to TRBJ1-4; D uncertain. Trimming took 3 bases from V and 4 from J, leaving 6 bases between them. CDR1 is MNHNS, CDR2 SASEGT, per germline. The CDR3 runs to 13 residues.

This chain joins TRBV30 and TRBJ1-1; maybe TRBD1 (6 bases). Trimming took 1 base from V and 4 from J, leaving 10 bases between them. Germline loops: CDR1 GTSNPN, CDR2 SVGIG (reference sequence). This CDR3 is built from 13 residues. This CDR3 is CAWSAPGVTEAFF. CDR3 DNA: TGTGCCTGGAGTGCCCCAGGGGTCACTGAAGCTTTCTTT.

The chain combines TRBV3-1 (or the pseudogene TRBV3-2) with TRBJ2-5; 8 bases fit TRBD2. J gave up 2 bases and V 0 bases, and 11 bases lay outside the gene matches. Germline CDR1 reads LGHDT; CDR2 reads YNNKEL (reference sequence). This CDR3 is built from 18 residues. Written as DNA, the CDR3 is TGTGCCAGCAGCCAAGATCGACGAGTAGCGGGGAAGCAAGAGACCCAGTACTTC. Encoded protein: CASSQDRRVAGKQETQYF.

This chain uses TRBV2 with TRBJ2-7; D uncertain. V shed 2 bases and J shed 12 bases, with 11 bases lying between them. This CDR3 has 11 residues. Germline V lookup: CDR1 SNHLY, CDR2 FYNNEI. The chain's CDR3 is CASSERISPYF. CDR3 DNA: TGTGCCAGCAGTGAAAGAATAAGCCCGTACTTC.

The genes are TRBV5-1 and TRBJ1-2, with D possibly matching TRBD1 (6 bases). The CDR3 length is 15 residues. V was trimmed by 0 bases and J by 4 bases, leaving 13 bases between them. Germline CDR1 and CDR2: SGHRS and YFSETQ. CDR3 protein: CASSLAPGDGYGYTF. CDR3 sequence (DNA): TGCGCCAGCAGCTTGGCCCCAGGGGATGGCTATGGCTACACCTTC. Looking up the rest from reference TRBV5-1 and TRBJ1-2 gives the full variable domain: KAGVTQTPRYLIKTRGQQVTLSCSPISGHRSVSWYQQTPGQGLQFLFEYFSETQRNKGNFPGRFSGRQFSNSRSEMNVSTLELGDSALYLCASSLAPGDGYGYTFGSGTRLTVV.

J is TRBJ1-1 and V is TRBV30, with 7 nucleotides matching TRBD1. The germline V gene encodes CDR1 GTSNPN and CDR2 SVGIG (reference sequence). CDR3 length: 14 residues. V trimming: 2 bases; J trimming: 4 bases; junction bases outside the gene matches: 7. The CDR3 is CAWSHNRGVTEAFF. CDR3 bases: TGTGCCTGGAGTCACAACAGGGGAGTCACTGAAGCTTTCTTT.

The chain combines TRBV7-3 with TRBJ1-1; TRBD1 might be the D (6 bases). This CDR3 is 15 amino acids long. V was cut by 2 bases and J by 2 bases, with 12 bases left in between. Per germline, CDR1 SGHTA and CDR2 FQGTGA. CDR3 sequence reads: CASSLGLGGNTEAFF. CDR3 DNA: TGTGCCAGCAGCTTAGGGTTAGGGGGAAACACTGAAGCTTTCTTT.

The chain links TRBV15 to TRBJ2-7; 9 nucleotides line up with TRBD2. Unmatched junction bases numbered 8, after V lost 3 bases and J lost 5 bases. The CDR3 totals 15 residues. The germline CDR1 and CDR2 sequences are LNHNV and YYDKDF (reference sequence). The CDR3 DNA is TGTGCCACCAGCAGTGGGGGCGGGGGGGTCGACGAGCAGTACTTC. It encodes CATSSGGGGVDEQYF.

The V and J genes are TRBV6-5 and TRBJ2-6; D not certain. Germline lookup yields CDR1 MNHEY and CDR2 SVGAGI. The CDR3 runs 14 residues. Trimming left V 7 bases short and J 1 base short, with 8 bases between. The CDR3 DNA reads TGTGCCAGCAAGCAACCTTCTGGGGCCAACGTCCTGACTTTC. It translates to CASKQPSGANVLTF.

This clone was observed once. The chain uses TRBV6-5 and TRBJ2-3, with a possible D match to TRBD2 (5 bases). V lost 11 bases to trimming and J lost 4 bases, with 19 bases between them. The CDR3 contains 14 residues. The germline V gene encodes CDR1 MNHEY and CDR2 SVGAGI. This CDR3 is CASRAPGPADTQYF. DNA for the CDR3: TGTGCCTCGCGGGCGCCCGGACCCGCAGATACGCAGTATTTT.

The chain is built from TRBV18 and TRBJ2-3, with 11 bases fitting TRBD2. After removal of 3 bases from V and 2 bases from J, the junction contained 10 bases not matched to a gene. Germline loops: CDR1 KGHSH, CDR2 LQKENI. The CDR3 totals 18 residues. The CDR3 nucleotides are TGTGCCAGCTCACCCAACGATCTAGCGGGGGGCTCCACAGATACGCAGTATTTT. Its protein is CASSPNDLAGGSTDTQYF.

J is TRBJ2-7 and V is TRBV15, with D possibly matching TRBD2 (6 bases). CDR3 length: 15 residues. The germline V gene has CDR1 LNHNV and CDR2 YYDKDF (reference sequence). The ends were cut back, 5 bases at V and 5 bases at J, with 19 bases in the middle. This CDR3 reads CATSLGGMFSNEQYF. CDR3 nucleotide sequence: TGTGCCACCAGCCTAGGAGGGATGTTTTCCAACGAGCAGTACTTC.

V and J are TRBV24-1 and TRBJ2-1; 7 nucleotides agree with TRBD1. Germline CDR1 and CDR2: KGHDR and SFDVKD. The CDR3 covers 15 residues. The J segment lost 8 bases and the V segment lost 6 bases, leaving 12 bases of the junction unmatched. CDR3 in amino acids: CATSTNTGAWDEQFF. The DNA of the CDR3 is TGTGCCACCAGTACAAACACAGGGGCTTGGGATGAGCAGTTCTTC.

This chain joins TRBV18 and TRBJ2-2, with no clear D. The CDR3 has 13 amino acids. Germline values: CDR1 KGHSH, CDR2 LQKENI. Trimming took 2 bases from V and 2 from J, leaving 3 bases between them. The CDR3 bases are TGTGCCAGCTCACCAGTAAACACCGGGGAGCTGTTTTTT. It codes for CASSPVNTGELFF.

The chain links TRBV12-3 or TRBV12-4 to TRBJ2-1, with D possibly matching TRBD2 (5 bases). The CDR3 has 12 residues. Trimming took off 5 bases at V and 12 bases at J, with 14 bases between the two ends. CDR3 loop: CASSLQYEGQFF. The CDR3 DNA is TGTGCCAGCAGTCTCCAATATGAGGGGCAGTTCTTC.

The chain links TRBV19 to TRBJ2-7, with 10 bases fitting TRBD1. Germline CDR1 is LNHDA and CDR2 is SQIVND (reference sequence). The trim removed 6 bases at V and 4 bases at J, leaving 15 bases unmatched. This CDR3 comprises 17 residues. This chain's CDR3 is CASRAGTGALLGYEQYF. The DNA of the CDR3 is TGTGCCAGTAGGGCCGGGACAGGGGCCCTCCTAGGGTACGAGCAGTACTTC.